This T cell receptor (beta chain) comes out of a study of blood T cells in healthy people across ages. About this clonotype itself: Antigen unknown.

The V gene's germline CDR1 is SGDLS and CDR2 YYNGEE. V gave up 0 bases and J gave up 9 bases; unmatched junction bases: 6. This CDR3 spans 14 amino acids. Primed by a sample-barcoded 5' primer and a J-beta primer mix, a second PCR proceeded for 7 to 11 cycles. Each single sample gave us at least 2.5 million CDR3-containing paired-end reads. TCRdb fed the 5' RACE reads into MiXCR, producing one record per CDR3 protein. The sample lists about 780,000 distinct CDR3 sequences, around 62% occurring once. Each donor gave roughly 9.8 milliliters of peripheral blood. At least 6 million PBMCs were isolated per sample. Study results and limitations: Age showed a roughly linear inverse relationship with TCR beta diversity per million T cells.

The sequenced material came from blood. The chain joins TRBV9 to TRBJ2-1; 7 nucleotides match TRBD1. The clonotype was recovered from a man aged 25 to 45 in good health. The DNA of the CDR3 is TGTGCCAGCAGCGTAGGAAACCAGGGGGTTGAGCAGTTCTTC. Protein sequence: CASSVGNQGVEQFF.